The rows below give T cell receptor beta chains drawn from one sample of a study of cytomegalovirus exposure and HLA in healthy donors. Repertoires were generated with immunoSEQ multiplex PCR, while TCRdb's copy carries only in-frame clones and drops some. The repertoire consists of over 150,000 clones, with approximately 80% occurring once and the leading ten covering about a tenth. Sequenced: PBMCs. The receptors stem from a man younger than 30 in good health and CMV-seropositive. Both conserved end residues are part of each CDR3. D genes are given only for firm matches. Size is stated for part of the rows, as once, few or many counts, or as a class when the clone is expanded.

CAWARENTEAFF	TGTGCCTGGGCGCGGGAGAACACTGAAGCTTTCTTT	-	TRBV30	TRBJ1-1	few
CASSFDRGRTEAFF	TGTGCCAGCAGTTTTGACAGGGGGCGAACTGAAGCTTTCTTT	TRBD1	TRBV27	TRBJ1-1	-
CASSQGQGVTEAFF	TGTGCCAGTAGTCAGGGACAGGGCGTAACTGAAGCTTTCTTT	TRBD1	TRBV19	TRBJ1-1	-
CASSVTGIAFF	TGTGCCAGCAGTGTAACAGGGATAGCTTTCTTT	-	TRBV6-1	TRBJ1-1	-
CASSLDPSRYGYTF	TGTGCCAGCAGCTTAGATCCGTCGCGCTATGGCTACACCTTC	-	TRBV7-2	TRBJ1-2	-
CAISAGTGQGYTF	TGTGCCATCAGCGCCGGGACAGGACAAGGCTACACCTTC	TRBD1	TRBV10-3	TRBJ1-2	-
CASSVNRVNQPQHF	TGTGCCAGCAGTGTCAACAGGGTCAATCAGCCCCAGCATTTT	-	TRBV27	TRBJ1-5	-
CASSVGQSFSYEQYF	TGTGCCAGCAGCGTAGGACAGTCCTTTTCCTACGAGCAGTACTTC	-	TRBV9	TRBJ2-7	once
CASSIGQGNTGELFF	TGTGCCAGTAGTATCGGCCAGGGGAACACCGGGGAGCTGTTTTTT	-	TRBV19	TRBJ2-2	-
CASSSGTLGNTIYF	TGTGCCAGCAGCTCGGGGACATTAGGAAACACCATATATTTT	-	TRBV7-9	TRBJ1-3	-
CASSPRLTGANVLTF	TGCGCCAGCAGCCCCAGGCTTACTGGGGCCAACGTCCTGACTTTC	-	TRBV5-1	TRBJ2-6	-
CASSSELQETQYF	TGTGCCAGCTCAAGCGAGCTGCAAGAGACCCAGTACTTC	-	TRBV18	TRBJ2-5	-
CASSLHRREDSNQPQHF	TGCGCCAGCAGCCTACACCGGAGGGAGGATAGCAATCAGCCCCAGCATTTT	-	TRBV4-1	TRBJ1-5	once
CSVGLGTNSASNYGYTF	TGCAGCGTAGGCCTCGGTACTAACTCGGCGTCTAACTATGGCTACACCTTC	-	TRBV29-1	TRBJ1-2	-
CAKDRDYEQYF	TGCGCCAAGGACAGGGACTACGAGCAGTACTTC	TRBD1	TRBV23-1	TRBJ2-7	-
CASSRNSSYNEQFF	TGTGCCAGCAGCCGAAACAGCTCCTACAATGAGCAGTTCTTC	-	TRBV7-9	TRBJ2-1	-
CASSLGDRGLRETQYF	TGTGCCAGCAGCTTAGGGGACAGGGGGCTAAGAGAGACCCAGTACTTC	TRBD1	TRBV11-2	TRBJ2-5	once
CAWSDSRTSTDTQYF	TGTGCCTGGAGTGACAGTCGCACTAGCACAGATACGCAGTATTTT	-	TRBV30	TRBJ2-3	-
CASSLDQGAVETQYF	TGTGCCAGCAGCTTGGACCAGGGGGCCGTGGAGACCCAGTACTTC	TRBD1	TRBV5-6	TRBJ2-5	-
CAWSTGTATPNTEAFF	TGTGCCTGGAGTACTGGGACAGCTACCCCGAACACTGAAGCTTTCTTT	TRBD1	TRBV30	TRBJ1-1	-
CASSSQPLSYNSPLHF	TGTGCCAGCAGCTCACAACCCCTCTCCTATAATTCACCCCTCCACTTT	-	TRBV11-2	TRBJ1-6	few
CASSYGRGYYEQYF	TGTGCCAGCAGCTACGGGCGGGGGTACTACGAGCAGTACTTC	TRBD2	TRBV6-5	TRBJ2-7	-
CASSLTANTEAFF	TGTGCCAGTAGTTTAACAGCAAACACTGAAGCTTTCTTT	-	TRBV19	TRBJ1-1	-
CASRKTAGGETRYF	TGTGCCAGCCGTAAGACAGCCGGAGGGGAGACCCGGTACTTC	-	TRBV7-9	TRBJ2-5	-
CASSLGQGLLFGETQYF	TGTGCCAGCAGCTTGGGACAGGGGTTATTGTTTGGAGAGACCCAGTACTTC	TRBD1	TRBV11-3	TRBJ2-5	-
CASSLALGSSYEQYF	TGTGCCAGCAGCTTAGCGTTGGGCAGCTCCTACGAGCAGTACTTC	-	TRBV7-8	TRBJ2-7	-
CASSLRPAGLAGALGEQYF	TGTGCCAGCAGTTTACGACCCGCGGGGCTAGCGGGAGCCCTTGGTGAGCAGTACTTC	TRBD2	TRBV27	TRBJ2-7	-
CSVGRAGGRETQYF	TGCAGCGTTGGACGGGCGGGGGGGCGGGAGACCCAGTACTTC	TRBD2	TRBV29-1	TRBJ2-5	few
CASTGLAGSSGANVLTF	TGTGCCAGCACCGGACTAGCGGGAAGCTCTGGGGCCAACGTCCTGACTTTC	TRBD2	TRBV27	TRBJ2-6	-
CASSPKAGYGYTF	TGTGCCAGCAGCCCAAAGGCGGGCTATGGCTACACCTTC	-	TRBV6-5	TRBJ1-2	few
CAWDPGVNTEAFF	TGTGCCTGGGACCCAGGGGTGAACACTGAAGCTTTCTTT	-	TRBV30	TRBJ1-1	-
CSVSGVYEQYF	TGCAGCGTCTCAGGGGTCTACGAGCAGTACTTC	-	TRBV29-1	TRBJ2-7	-
CASSLAGQGDPLHF	TGTGCCAGCAGCTTGGCGGGACAGGGCGATCCCCTCCACTTT	TRBD1	TRBV7-9	TRBJ1-6	-
CASSGDSDTGELFF	TGTGCCAGCAGTGGGGACTCCGACACCGGGGAGCTGTTTTTT	-	TRBV2	TRBJ2-2	-
CASSLQGSSYNSPLHF	TGTGCCAGCAGCCTACAGGGTAGCTCCTATAATTCACCCCTCCACTTT	-	TRBV7-9	TRBJ1-6	few
CASSENRVWNF	TGTGCCAGCAGTGAGAACAGGGTGTGGAACTTC	-	TRBV6-1	TRBJ2-7	-
CASSPRASGGYEQFF	TGTGCCAGCAGCCCCAGGGCTAGCGGGGGCTACGAGCAGTTCTTC	TRBD2	TRBV6-4	TRBJ2-1	-
CAITGQGVRANYGYTF	TGTGCCATCACGGGACAGGGGGTTCGGGCTAACTATGGCTACACCTTC	TRBD1	TRBV10-3	TRBJ1-2	once
CSVEVTSGRGITQYF	TGCAGCGTTGAAGTGACTAGCGGGAGAGGCATTACGCAGTATTTT	TRBD2	TRBV29-1	TRBJ2-3	-
CASSQNTLLGSGANVLTF	TGTGCCAGCAGCCAAAATACTCTACTCGGCTCTGGGGCCAACGTCCTGACTTTC	-	TRBV7-2	TRBJ2-6	-
CASSLLGGISGNTIYF	TGTGCCAGCAGCTTATTAGGAGGCATCTCTGGAAACACCATATATTTT	-	TRBV7-9	TRBJ1-3	-
CASSRLAGATQETQYF	TGTGCCAGCAGCCGTCTAGCGGGGGCTACCCAAGAGACCCAGTACTTC	TRBD2	TRBV5-6	TRBJ2-5	-
CASSSPAGATSYEQYF	TGTGCCAGCAGTTCCCCCGCAGGGGCCACGTCCTACGAGCAGTACTTC	-	TRBV27	TRBJ2-7	-